Given below is one T cell receptor (beta chain) in context. Its antigen is not identified. This CDR3 has 14 amino acids. Germline V gene lookup returns CDR1 SEHNR and CDR2 FQNEAQ (reference sequence). V lost 1 base and J 3 bases, leaving 9 bases between the germline ends. Sequencing was at deep level. The material for each subset, its genomic DNA, was split evenly across several immunoSEQ plates. Sequenced by immunoSEQ multiplex PCR; TCRdb stores in-frame clones only, minus some. This sample has about 2 million clones, with over 85% found just once. This sample stems from a study of shared clonotypes between healthy human individuals. Overall study findings and caveats: A handful of donors shared approximately 5% of their naive CD4 clonotypes. Larger estimated richness was generally seen in naive subsets than in memory subsets.

The naive CD8 population came from CD45RO-negative cells selected for CCR7, without terminally differentiated effector memory CD45RA+ cells. The receptor was isolated from a man aged 18 to 30 in good health. The sample was naive CD8+ T cells sorted from blood. The chain has TRBV7-9 and TRBJ1-1; tentative D call: TRBD1 (5 bases). For the CDR3, the DNA is TGTGCCAGCAGCTTAGGGGGGGTGGACACTGAAGCTTTCTTT. Residues: CASSLGGVDTEAFF.